This T cell receptor beta chain derives from a study of blood T cells in healthy people across ages. Points on this clonotype: Its cognate antigen is unknown.

Roughly 10 milliliters of peripheral blood were drawn from each donor. A J-beta primer mix and a sample-barcoded 5' primer were used in a second PCR of about 6 to 12 cycles. One entry per CDR3 protein, called by TCRdb with MiXCR from the 5' RACE reads. The profile shows about 630,000 distinct CDR3 sequences, roughly 21% of them singletons. Study-wide results and caveats: Possibly confounding the expanded clonotype changes was the fact that donor CMV status was unknown. Observed TCR beta diversity per million T cells went down as age went up. This fall followed a roughly linear course with age.

V lost 4 bases, J lost 6 bases, and 13 bases lay in between. Per germline, CDR1 SGHNT and CDR2 YYREEE (reference sequence). This CDR3 contains 14 residues. The chain couples TRBV5-4 to TRBJ1-4; the D is unclear. The receptor was derived from a man in his 70s in good health. Specimen: blood. The CDR3 nucleotides read TGTGCCAGCAGCACCGGTTCTAAGGATGAAAAACTGTTTTTT. It translates to CASSTGSKDEKLFF. Looking up the rest from reference TRBV5-4 and TRBJ1-4 gives the full variable domain: ETGVTQSPTHLIKTRGQQVTLRCSSQSGHNTVSWYQQALGQGPQFIFQYYREEENGRGNFPPRFSGLQFPNYSSELNVNALELDDSALYLCASSTGSKDEKLFFGSGTQLSVL.